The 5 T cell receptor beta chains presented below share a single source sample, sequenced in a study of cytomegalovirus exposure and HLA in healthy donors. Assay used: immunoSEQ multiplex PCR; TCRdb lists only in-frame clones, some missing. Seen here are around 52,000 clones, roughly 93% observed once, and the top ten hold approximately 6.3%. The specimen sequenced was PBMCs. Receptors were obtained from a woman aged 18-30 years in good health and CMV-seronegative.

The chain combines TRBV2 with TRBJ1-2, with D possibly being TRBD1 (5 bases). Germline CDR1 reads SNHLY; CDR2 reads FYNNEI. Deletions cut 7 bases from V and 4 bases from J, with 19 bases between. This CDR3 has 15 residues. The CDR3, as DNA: TGTGCCAGCAAAGAGGCCGTGGGGGGATTCTATGGCTACACCTTC. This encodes CASKEAVGGFYGYTF. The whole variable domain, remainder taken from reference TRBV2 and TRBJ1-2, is EPEVTQTPSHQVTQMGQEVILRCVPISNHLYFYWYRQILGQKVEFLVSFYNNEISEKSEIFDDQFSVERPDGSNFTLKIRSTKLEDSAMYFCASKEAVGGFYGYTFGSGTRLTVV.

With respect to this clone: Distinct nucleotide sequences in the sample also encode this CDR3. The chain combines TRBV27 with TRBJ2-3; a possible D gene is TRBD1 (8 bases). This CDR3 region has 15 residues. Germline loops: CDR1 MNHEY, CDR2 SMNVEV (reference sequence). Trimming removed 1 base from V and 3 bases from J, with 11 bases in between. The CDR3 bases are TGTGCCAGCAGTTTATACAGGGGGGGAACAGATACGCAGTATTTT. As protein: CASSLYRGGTDTQYF.

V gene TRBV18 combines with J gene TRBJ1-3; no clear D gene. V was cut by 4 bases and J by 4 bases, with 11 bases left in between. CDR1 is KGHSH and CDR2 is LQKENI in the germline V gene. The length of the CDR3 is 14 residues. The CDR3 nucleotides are TGTGCCAGCTCACTACTCGGTCCGGGAAACACCATATATTTT. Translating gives CASSLLGPGNTIYF.

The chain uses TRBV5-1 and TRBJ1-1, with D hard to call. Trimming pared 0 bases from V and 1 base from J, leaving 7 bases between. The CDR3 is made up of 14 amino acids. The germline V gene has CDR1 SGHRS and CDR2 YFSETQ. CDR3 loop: CASSLAPGNTEAFF. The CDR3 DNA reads TGCGCCAGCAGCTTGGCGCCGGGGAACACTGAAGCTTTCTTT. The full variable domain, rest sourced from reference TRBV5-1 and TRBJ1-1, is KAGVTQTPRYLIKTRGQQVTLSCSPISGHRSVSWYQQTPGQGLQFLFEYFSETQRNKGNFPGRFSGRQFSNSRSEMNVSTLELGDSALYLCASSLAPGNTEAFFGQGTRLTVV.

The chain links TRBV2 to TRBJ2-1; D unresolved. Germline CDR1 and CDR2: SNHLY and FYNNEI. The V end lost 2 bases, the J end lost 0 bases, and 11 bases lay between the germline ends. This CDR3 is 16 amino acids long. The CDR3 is CASSERLVGSYNEQFF. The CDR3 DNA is TGTGCCAGCAGTGAAAGACTGGTGGGCTCCTACAATGAGCAGTTCTTC.